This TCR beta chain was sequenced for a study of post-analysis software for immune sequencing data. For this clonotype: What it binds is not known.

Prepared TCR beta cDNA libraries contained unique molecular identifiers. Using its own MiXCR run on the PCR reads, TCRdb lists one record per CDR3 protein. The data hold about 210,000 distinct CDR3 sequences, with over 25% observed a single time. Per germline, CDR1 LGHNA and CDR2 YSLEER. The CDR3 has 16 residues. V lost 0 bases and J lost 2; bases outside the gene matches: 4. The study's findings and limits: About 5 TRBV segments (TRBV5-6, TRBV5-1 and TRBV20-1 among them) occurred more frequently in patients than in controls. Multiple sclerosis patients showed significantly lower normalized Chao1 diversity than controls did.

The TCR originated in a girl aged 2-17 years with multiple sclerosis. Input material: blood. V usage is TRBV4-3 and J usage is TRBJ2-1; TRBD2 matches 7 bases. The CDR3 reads CASSQDRGGTYNEQFF. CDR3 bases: TGCGCCAGCAGCCAAGATCGGGGAGGGACCTACAATGAGCAGTTCTTC.